This is a list of T cell receptor beta chains from one sample in a study of T cell changes during pregnancy in multiple sclerosis. The repertoire was sequenced with immunoSEQ multiplex PCR; TCRdb's copy has only in-frame clones and lacks some. Of 64,000 or so clones in the sample, roughly 96% were seen once. The starting material was CD8+ T cells from peripheral blood mononuclear cells, obtained after pregnancy. Receptors originate from a female donor with multiple sclerosis, enrolled in a pregnancy study. CDR3s include the opening cysteine and the closing phenylalanine or tryptophan. The D gene is left open where the match is weak. Size is omitted from some rows. Given values are once, few, many or a class for expanded clones.

v_call	clone_size	d_call	j_call	cdr3_aa	cdr3_nt
TRBV11-2	-	-	TRBJ2-7	CASSSTAYEQYF	TGTGCCAGCAGCTCTACCGCATACGAGCAGTACTTC
TRBV28	-	-	TRBJ2-7	CASSLRGKYEQYF	TGTGCCAGCAGTTTAAGGGGCAAGTACGAGCAGTACTTC
TRBV19	-	TRBD2	TRBJ2-7	CASNGAGGPGEQYF	TGTGCCAGTAATGGGGCGGGAGGGCCCGGCGAGCAGTACTTC
TRBV11-2	-	-	TRBJ1-1	CASSLLPSLNTEAFF	TGTGCCAGCAGCTTACTCCCGAGTCTGAACACTGAAGCTTTCTTT
TRBV27	-	TRBD1	TRBJ2-1	CASSLVGQPPGQFF	TGTGCCAGCAGTTTAGTGGGACAGCCCCCTGGGCAGTTCTTC
TRBV7-9	-	-	TRBJ2-2	CASSSLTQITNTGELFF	TGTGCCAGCAGCTCCCTTACACAGATTACGAACACCGGGGAGCTGTTTTTT
TRBV4-1	-	-	TRBJ2-7	CASSQEGGRAIDEQYF	TGCGCCAGCAGCCAAGAGGGTGGCAGGGCCATCGACGAGCAGTACTTC
TRBV11-2	-	TRBD1	TRBJ2-7	CASSEGALYF	TGTGCCAGCAGCGAGGGGGCCCTTTACTTC
TRBV6-6	-	TRBD1	TRBJ2-7	CATSGTGASHEQYF	TGTGCCACGTCCGGGACAGGGGCTTCCCACGAGCAGTACTTC
TRBV4-1	-	TRBD1	TRBJ2-7	CASSPSPNVRQGELYEQYF	TGCGCCAGCAGCCCCTCCCCTAACGTCCGACAGGGAGAGCTCTACGAGCAGTACTTC
TRBV14	once	TRBD1	TRBJ2-1	CASSQIDRAFGNEQFF	TGTGCCAGCAGCCAAATTGACAGGGCGTTCGGCAATGAGCAGTTCTTC
TRBV7-2	-	-	TRBJ1-1	CASRANTEAFF	TGTGCCAGCAGGGCGAACACTGAAGCTTTCTTT
TRBV19	-	TRBD2	TRBJ2-1	CASSQAGGAYNEQFF	TGTGCCAGTAGTCAAGCGGGAGGGGCCTACAATGAGCAGTTCTTC
TRBV2	-	-	TRBJ2-7	CASSPAHLPSYEQYF	TGTGCCAGCAGCCCCGCCCACTTACCCTCCTACGAGCAGTACTTC
TRBV6-6	-	-	TRBJ2-5	CASSPTRLATQETQYF	TGTGCCAGCAGTCCAACTCGCCTAGCGACCCAAGAGACCCAGTACTTC
TRBV29-1	-	-	TRBJ2-5	CSVEAVVREETQYF	TGCAGCGTTGAAGCGGTAGTCAGGGAAGAGACCCAGTACTTC
TRBV19	-	TRBD1	TRBJ2-5	CATGTGESQYF	TGCGCAACCGGGACAGGGGAGTCCCAGTACTTC
TRBV19	-	TRBD1	TRBJ2-1	CASSIRDSLYNEQFF	TGTGCCAGTAGTATCCGGGACAGTCTCTACAATGAGCAGTTCTTC
TRBV7-8	-	TRBD2	TRBJ2-1	CASSYPSGRENEQFF	TGTGCCAGCAGCTACCCTAGCGGGAGGGAGAATGAGCAGTTCTTC
TRBV14	-	-	TRBJ1-2	CASSQAGTTNYGYTF	TGTGCCAGCAGCCAAGCCGGGACAACTAACTATGGCTACACCTTC
TRBV6-1	-	-	TRBJ2-3	CASSAGDGADTQYF	TGTGCCAGCAGTGCAGGGGATGGGGCAGATACGCAGTATTTT
TRBV28	-	TRBD2	TRBJ2-7	CASSLHPLAGSSYEQYF	TGTGCCAGCAGTTTGCACCCCCTAGCGGGAAGCTCCTACGAGCAGTACTTC
TRBV13	-	TRBD2	TRBJ2-3	CASSLARLASTDTQYF	TGTGCCAGCAGCTTAGCTCGACTAGCTAGCACAGATACGCAGTATTTT
TRBV6-1	once	-	TRBJ2-7	CASTSSVGGSDEQYF	TGTGCCAGCACTAGTTCGGTAGGGGGATCGGACGAGCAGTACTTC
TRBV23-1	-	-	TRBJ2-4	CASSQWGRQNIQYF	TGCGCCAGCAGTCAATGGGGGAGGCAAAACATTCAGTACTTC
TRBV7-3	-	-	TRBJ2-5	CASSFLYGETQYF	TGTGCCAGCAGCTTTCTGTACGGAGAGACCCAGTACTTC
TRBV2	-	-	TRBJ2-7	CASVSQGSYEQYF	TGTGCCAGCGTTAGCCAAGGTTCCTACGAGCAGTACTTC
TRBV11-2	-	TRBD1	TRBJ2-7	CASSSARTGYYEQYF	TGTGCCAGCAGCTCCGCCAGGACAGGGTACTACGAGCAGTACTTC
TRBV6-5	-	TRBD1	TRBJ1-2	CASSYPQGDYGYTF	TGTGCCAGCAGTTACCCCCAGGGGGACTATGGCTACACCTTC
TRBV7-6	-	TRBD2	TRBJ2-3	CASTRTSGRADTQYF	TGTGCCAGCACCAGAACTAGCGGGAGAGCGGATACGCAGTATTTT
TRBV10-2	-	-	TRBJ2-1	CASSWGEISYNEQFF	TGCGCCAGCAGCTGGGGGGAGATCTCCTACAATGAGCAGTTCTTC
TRBV27	-	-	TRBJ2-1	CASSLSGPSRQFF	TGTGCCAGCAGTTTATCGGGGCCCTCGAGGCAGTTCTTC
TRBV11-1	-	-	TRBJ2-7	CASSRAGNSAEQYF	TGTGCCAGCAGCCGAGCAGGGAATTCCGCCGAGCAGTACTTC
TRBV4-3	-	TRBD2	TRBJ2-1	CASSQELIGGRPTYNEQFF	TGCGCCAGCAGCCAAGAGCTAATCGGCGGGAGACCTACCTACAATGAGCAGTTCTTC
TRBV27	-	-	TRBJ1-4	CASSPSFNEKLFF	TGTGCCAGCAGTCCAAGCTTTAATGAAAAACTGTTTTTT
TRBV5-4	-	TRBD2	TRBJ2-1	CASSTWTSGNNEQFF	TGTGCCAGCAGCACTTGGACTAGCGGTAACAATGAGCAGTTCTTC